One sample yielded the 6 T cell receptor beta chains listed below, sequenced in a study of graft-versus-host responses after intestinal transplantation. Their target antigens are unknown. Method: immunoSEQ multiplex PCR; TCRdb's copy keeps in-frame clones and lacks some. The data contain about 88,000 clones, around 90% of them singletons. Sample: unstimulated CD4+ T cells sorted from spleen or lymph node cells, taken before transplant. Receptor source: a human donor who was the organ donor for an intestinal transplant.

This clone occurred once. The V gene is TRBV10-2, the J gene TRBJ1-1; 7 bases fit TRBD1. V lost 6 bases, J lost 8 bases, and 9 bases stayed unmatched. Looked up from germline, CDR1 is WSHSY and CDR2 is SAAADI. There are 13 residues in the CDR3. CDR3: CASRPPGTVEAFF. As DNA, the CDR3 is TGCGCCAGCAGGCCACCCGGGACAGTCGAAGCTTTCTTT.

The genes are TRBV5-1 and TRBJ2-5; a possible D gene is TRBD2 (7 bases). Germline lookup yields CDR1 SGHRS and CDR2 YFSETQ. This CDR3 is built from 14 residues. V was trimmed by 2 bases and J by 5 bases, leaving 13 bases between them. CDR3 protein: CASSLGGALETQYF. The DNA for the CDR3 is TGCGCCAGCAGCTTAGGGGGGGCGTTGGAGACCCAGTACTTC.

The genes are TRBV5-6 and TRBJ2-3; TRBD1 aligns across 9 bases. CDR3 length: 14 residues. Germline CDR1 is SGHDT and CDR2 is YYEEEE. Germline trimming cut 3 bases from V and 7 bases from J; bases unmatched to any gene: 6. Written as DNA, the CDR3 is TGTGCCAGCAGCTCTGGGACAGGGAAGCATACGCAGTATTTT. It codes for CASSSGTGKHTQYF. The whole variable domain, remainder taken from reference TRBV5-6 and TRBJ2-3, is DAGVTQSPTHLIKTRGQQVTLRCSPKSGHDTVSWYQQALGQGPQFIFQYYEEEERQRGNFPDRFSGHQFPNYSSELNVNALLLGDSALYLCASSSGTGKHTQYFGPGTRLTVL.

This clone turned up a few times. The chain combines TRBV6-1 with TRBJ1-2, with TRBD1 matching over 7 bases. Germline assignment: CDR1 MNHNS and CDR2 SASEGT. The CDR3 has 13 residues. The V and J ends lost 6 bases and 1 base, in that order; junction bases with no gene match: 2. CDR3 sequence: CASSRQGNYGYTF. The CDR3 DNA sequence: TGTGCCAGCAGCCGACAGGGTAACTATGGCTACACCTTC.

This clone is a singleton in its sample. The chain recombines TRBV5-4 with TRBJ2-7; TRBD1 matches 8 bases. The germline V gene has CDR1 SGHNT and CDR2 YYREEE (reference sequence). Trimming cost V 4 bases and J 1 base; bases outside gene matches: 10. The CDR3 covers 16 residues. The CDR3 here is CASSPVPTGASYEQYF. DNA for the CDR3: TGTGCCAGCAGCCCGGTCCCGACAGGGGCGTCCTACGAGCAGTACTTC. The full variable domain, in which reference TRBV5-4 and TRBJ2-7 provide the parts outside the CDR3, is ETGVTQSPTHLIKTRGQQVTLRCSSQSGHNTVSWYQQALGQGPQFIFQYYREEENGRGNFPPRFSGLQFPNYSSELNVNALELDDSALYLCASSPVPTGASYEQYFGPGTRLTVT.

V usage is TRBV5-6 and J usage is TRBJ1-2, with 9 bases matching TRBD1. The CDR3 length is 15 residues. V lost 5 bases, J lost 7 bases, and 12 bases stayed unmatched. Germline values: CDR1 SGHDT, CDR2 YYEEEE. The CDR3 region is CASRKRETGGFGYTF. CDR3 coding DNA: TGTGCCAGCAGGAAGAGGGAGACAGGGGGATTTGGCTACACCTTC.